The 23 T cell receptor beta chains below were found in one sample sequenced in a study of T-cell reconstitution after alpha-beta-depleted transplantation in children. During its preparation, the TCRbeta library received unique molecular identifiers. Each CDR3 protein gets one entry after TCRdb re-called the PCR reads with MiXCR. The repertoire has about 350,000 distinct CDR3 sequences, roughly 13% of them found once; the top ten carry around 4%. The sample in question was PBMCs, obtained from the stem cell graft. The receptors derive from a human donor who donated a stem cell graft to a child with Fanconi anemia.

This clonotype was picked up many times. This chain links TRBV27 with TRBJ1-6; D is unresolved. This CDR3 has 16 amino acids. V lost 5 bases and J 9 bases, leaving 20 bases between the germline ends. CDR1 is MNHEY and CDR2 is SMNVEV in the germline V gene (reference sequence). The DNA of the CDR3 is TGTGCCAGCAGTCGGAACATTAACCTTGGGATTTCACCCCTCCACTTT. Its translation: CASSRNINLGISPLHF.

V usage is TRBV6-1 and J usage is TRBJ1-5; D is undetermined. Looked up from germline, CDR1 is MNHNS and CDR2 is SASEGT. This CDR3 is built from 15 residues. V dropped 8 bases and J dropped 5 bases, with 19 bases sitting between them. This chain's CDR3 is CASRLFIRADQPQHF. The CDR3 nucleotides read TGTGCCAGCCGCTTGTTCATAAGGGCAGATCAGCCCCAGCATTTT.

In DNA, the CDR3 is TGTGCCAGCAGTCTGGGACTAGCGGGAGTTGTTACGCAGTATTTT. It codes for CASSLGLAGVVTQYF. This chain connects TRBV3-1 to TRBJ2-3; 14 bases match TRBD2. Per the germline V gene, CDR1 is LGHDT and CDR2 is YNNKEL (reference sequence). CDR3 size: 15 residues. V lost 6 bases and J lost 8; bases outside the gene matches: 7.

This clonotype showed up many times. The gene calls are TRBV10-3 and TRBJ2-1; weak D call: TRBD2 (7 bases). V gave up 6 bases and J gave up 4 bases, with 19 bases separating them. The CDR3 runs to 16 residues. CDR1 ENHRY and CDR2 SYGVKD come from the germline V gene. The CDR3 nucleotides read TGTGCCATCAGGGCGGACTGGGGGGGGCGGTACAATGAGCAGTTCTTC. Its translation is CAIRADWGGRYNEQFF.

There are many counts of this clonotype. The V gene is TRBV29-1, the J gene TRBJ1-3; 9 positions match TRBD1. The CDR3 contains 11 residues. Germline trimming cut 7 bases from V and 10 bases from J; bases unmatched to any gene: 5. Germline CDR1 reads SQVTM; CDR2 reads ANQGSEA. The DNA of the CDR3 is TGCAGCGCCGGACAGGGGACGACCATATATTTT. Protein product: CSAGQGTTIYF.

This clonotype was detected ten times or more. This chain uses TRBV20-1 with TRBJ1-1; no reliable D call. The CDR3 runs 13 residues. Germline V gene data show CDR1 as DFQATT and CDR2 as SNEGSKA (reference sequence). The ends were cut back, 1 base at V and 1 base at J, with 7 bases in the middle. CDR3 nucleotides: TGCAGTGCTAGAGGAAGGACGAACACTGAAGCTTTCTTT. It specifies CSARGRTNTEAFF.

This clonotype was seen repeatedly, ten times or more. This CDR3 reads CASSQDLGLNEQFF. The CDR3 DNA reads as TGTGCCAGCAGCCAAGACTTGGGACTCAATGAGCAGTTCTTC. The chain joins TRBV11-2 to TRBJ2-1, with D perhaps matching TRBD2 (6 bases). V was trimmed by 5 bases and J by 6 bases, leaving 14 bases between them. The germline gives CDR1 SGHAT, CDR2 FQNNGV. CDR3 length: 14 residues.

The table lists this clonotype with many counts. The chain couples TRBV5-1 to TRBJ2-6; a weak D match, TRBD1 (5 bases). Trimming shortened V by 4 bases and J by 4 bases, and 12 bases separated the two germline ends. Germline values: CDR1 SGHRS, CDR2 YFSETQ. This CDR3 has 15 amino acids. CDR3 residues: CASSEQGSGANVLTF. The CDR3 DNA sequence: TGCGCCAGCAGCGAGCAGGGATCAGGGGCCAACGTCCTGACTTTC.

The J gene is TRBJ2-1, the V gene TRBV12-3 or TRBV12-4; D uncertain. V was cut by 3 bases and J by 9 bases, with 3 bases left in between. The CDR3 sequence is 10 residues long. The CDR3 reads CASSLVEQFF. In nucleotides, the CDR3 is TGTGCCAGCAGTTTGGTTGAGCAGTTCTTC.

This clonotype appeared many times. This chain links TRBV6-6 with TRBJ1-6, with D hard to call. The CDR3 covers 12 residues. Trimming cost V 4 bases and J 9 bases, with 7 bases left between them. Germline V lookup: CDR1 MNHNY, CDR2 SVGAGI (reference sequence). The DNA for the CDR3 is TGTGCCAGCAGTTTGCGAGGTTCACCCCTCCACTTT. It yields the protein CASSLRGSPLHF.

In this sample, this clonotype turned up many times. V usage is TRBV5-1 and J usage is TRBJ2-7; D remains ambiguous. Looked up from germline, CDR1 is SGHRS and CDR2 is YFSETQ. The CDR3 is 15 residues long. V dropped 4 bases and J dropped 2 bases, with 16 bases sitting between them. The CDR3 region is CASSETGGLPYEQYF. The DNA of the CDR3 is TGCGCCAGCAGCGAAACGGGTGGGTTACCCTACGAGCAGTACTTC. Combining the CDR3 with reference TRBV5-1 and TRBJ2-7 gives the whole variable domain KAGVTQTPRYLIKTRGQQVTLSCSPISGHRSVSWYQQTPGQGLQFLFEYFSETQRNKGNFPGRFSGRQFSNSRSEMNVSTLELGDSALYLCASSETGGLPYEQYFGPGTRLTVT.

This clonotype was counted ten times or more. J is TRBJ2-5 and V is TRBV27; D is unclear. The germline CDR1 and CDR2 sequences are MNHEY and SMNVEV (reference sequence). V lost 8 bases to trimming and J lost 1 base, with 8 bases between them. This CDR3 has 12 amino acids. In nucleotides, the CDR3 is TGTGCCAGCGGCCTATCCCAAGAGACCCAGTACTTC. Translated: CASGLSQETQYF.

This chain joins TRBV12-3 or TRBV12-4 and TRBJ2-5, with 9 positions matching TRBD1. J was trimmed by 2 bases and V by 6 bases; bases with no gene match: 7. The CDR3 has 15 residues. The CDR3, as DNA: TGTGCCAGCAGCCCTGGACAGGGGTGGCAAGAGACCCAGTACTTC. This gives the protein CASSPGQGWQETQYF.

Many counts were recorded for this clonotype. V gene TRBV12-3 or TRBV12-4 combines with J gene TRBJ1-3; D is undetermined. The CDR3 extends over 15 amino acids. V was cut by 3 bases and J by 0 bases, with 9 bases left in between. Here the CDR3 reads CASSLEARSGNTIYF. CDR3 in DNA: TGTGCCAGCAGTTTGGAGGCCCGCTCTGGAAACACCATATATTTT.

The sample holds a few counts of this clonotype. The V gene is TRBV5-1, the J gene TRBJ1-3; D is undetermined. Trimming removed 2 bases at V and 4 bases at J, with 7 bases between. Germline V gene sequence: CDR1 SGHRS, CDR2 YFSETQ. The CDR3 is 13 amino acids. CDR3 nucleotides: TGCGCCAGCAGCTTTGAAGTGGGAAACACCATATATTTT. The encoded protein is CASSFEVGNTIYF.

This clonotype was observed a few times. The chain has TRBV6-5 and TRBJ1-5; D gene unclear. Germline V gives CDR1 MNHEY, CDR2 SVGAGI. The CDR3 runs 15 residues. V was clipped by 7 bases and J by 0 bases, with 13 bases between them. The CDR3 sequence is CASIQAPHSNQPQHF. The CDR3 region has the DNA TGTGCCAGCATCCAGGCCCCACATAGCAATCAGCCCCAGCATTTT.

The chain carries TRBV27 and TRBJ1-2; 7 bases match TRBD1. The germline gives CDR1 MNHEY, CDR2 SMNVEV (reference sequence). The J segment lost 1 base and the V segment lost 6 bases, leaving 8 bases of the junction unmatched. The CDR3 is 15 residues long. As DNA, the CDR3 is TGTGCCAGCAGAAACACGACAGGGTTTAACTATGGCTACACCTTC. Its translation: CASRNTTGFNYGYTF.

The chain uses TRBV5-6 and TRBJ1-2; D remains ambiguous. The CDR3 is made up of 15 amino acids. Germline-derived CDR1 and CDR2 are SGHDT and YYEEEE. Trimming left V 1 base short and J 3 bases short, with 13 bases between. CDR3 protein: CASSLRVPEYYGYTF. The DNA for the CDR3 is TGTGCCAGCAGCTTGCGGGTCCCGGAGTACTATGGCTACACCTTC.

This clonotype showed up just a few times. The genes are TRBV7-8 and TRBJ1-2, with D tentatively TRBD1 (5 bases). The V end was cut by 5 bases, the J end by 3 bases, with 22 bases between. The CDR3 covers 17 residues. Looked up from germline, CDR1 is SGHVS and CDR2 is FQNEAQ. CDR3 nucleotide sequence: TGTGCCAGCAGCCCCGATCTTACAGCATCGGGGGACTATGGCTACACCTTC. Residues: CASSPDLTASGDYGYTF. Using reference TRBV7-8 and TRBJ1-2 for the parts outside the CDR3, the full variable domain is GAGVSQSPRYKVAKRGQDVALRCDPISGHVSLFWYQQALGQGPEFLTYFQNEAQLDKSGLPSDRFFAERPEGSVSTLKIQRTQQEDSAVYLCASSPDLTASGDYGYTFGSGTRLTVV.

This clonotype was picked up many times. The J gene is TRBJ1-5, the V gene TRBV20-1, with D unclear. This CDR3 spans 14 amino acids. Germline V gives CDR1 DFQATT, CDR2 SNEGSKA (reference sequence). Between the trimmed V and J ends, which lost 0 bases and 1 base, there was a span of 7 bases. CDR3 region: CSARDPLSNQPQHF. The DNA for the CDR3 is TGCAGTGCTAGAGATCCCTTAAGCAATCAGCCCCAGCATTTT.

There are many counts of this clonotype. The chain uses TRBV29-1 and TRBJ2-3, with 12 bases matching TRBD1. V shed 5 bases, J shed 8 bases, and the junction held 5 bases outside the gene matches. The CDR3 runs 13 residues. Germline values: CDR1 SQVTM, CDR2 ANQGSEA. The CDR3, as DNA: TGCAGCGTTCCTCGGGGACAGGGGGCTACGCAGTATTTT. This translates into CSVPRGQGATQYF.

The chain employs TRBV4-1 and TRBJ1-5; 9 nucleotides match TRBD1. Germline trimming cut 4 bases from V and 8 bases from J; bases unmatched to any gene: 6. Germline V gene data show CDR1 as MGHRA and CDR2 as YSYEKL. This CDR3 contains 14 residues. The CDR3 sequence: CASSLWTGDKPQHF. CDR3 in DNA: TGCGCCAGCAGCCTTTGGACAGGGGATAAGCCCCAGCATTTT.

The CDR3 spells CASSETAGGAFNYGYTF. CDR3 DNA sequence: TGTGCCAGCAGTGAAACGGCAGGGGGCGCTTTCAACTATGGCTACACCTTC. The rearrangement links TRBV25-1 to TRBJ1-2; the match to TRBD1 covers 8 bases. CDR1 and CDR2 (germline): MGHDK, SYGVNS. The trim removed 2 bases at V and 2 bases at J, leaving 10 bases unmatched. The CDR3 consists of 17 residues.